The TCR beta chain described here comes from a study of blood T cells in healthy people across ages. Whole-study findings and limits: Long-lived and aged donors differed, with more naive CD4+ cells and higher diversity in the long-lived.

For every donor, a draw yielded 8.5 to 10 milliliters of peripheral blood. On this clonotype itself: As yet, its antigen is unknown.

Primers used in a second PCR of roughly 6 to 12 cycles were a sample-barcoded 5' primer and a J-beta primer mix. A tag from a template-switch adaptor with 12 random nucleotides marked each cDNA molecule. There were at least 2.5 million CDR3-containing paired-end reads obtained from each sample. MiXCR, applied by TCRdb to the 5' RACE reads, yields one record per CDR3 protein. The sample lists about 1,000,000 distinct CDR3 sequences, less than 50% occurring once. The sequence came from a woman in her sixties in good health. The sequenced sample consisted of blood.

The DNA of the CDR3 is TGTGCCAGCACGGCGTCGGGTCGGCCCCAGCATTTT. Its translation is CASTASGRPQHF. This chain connects TRBV28 to TRBJ1-5; no definite D call. V was shortened by 7 bases and J by 9 bases, with 13 bases between the two germline ends. The CDR3 covers 12 residues. From germline, CDR1 is MDHEN and CDR2 SYDVKM.